Reported below is one TCR beta chain. Germline assignment: CDR1 SGDLS and CDR2 YYNGEE. V was trimmed by 2 bases and J by 9 bases, leaving 6 bases between them. This CDR3 is 12 amino acids long. This entry comes from a study of blood T cells in healthy people across ages. It was with a sample-barcoded 5' primer and a J-beta primer mix that a second PCR of about 6 to 12 cycles was run. Each CDR3 protein gets one entry after TCRdb re-called the 5' RACE reads with MiXCR. The sample lists hundreds of thousands of distinct CDR3 sequences; about 62% were seen once. The specimen was blood. The V call is TRBV9, the J call TRBJ1-6; D call uncertain. The sequence came from a man aged 25-40 years in good health. This CDR3 is CASSVGSSPLHF. In DNA, the CDR3 is TGTGCCAGCAGCGTCGGAAGTTCACCCCTCCACTTT.